These 20 T cell receptor beta chains were sequenced from one sample in a study of T cell changes during pregnancy in multiple sclerosis. Data came from immunoSEQ multiplex PCR; TCRdb stores just in-frame clones and leaves some out. The table includes 40,000 to 50,000 clones, roughly 90% detected once. This sample comprised CD8+ T cells from peripheral blood mononuclear cells, obtained in the third trimester of pregnancy. The source is a female donor with multiple sclerosis, enrolled in a pregnancy study.

V usage is TRBV9 and J usage is TRBJ2-2; D ambiguous. Germline V gives CDR1 SGDLS, CDR2 YYNGEE. The CDR3 extends over 16 amino acids. V was pared by 0 bases and J by 6 bases, with 15 bases between. CDR3 nucleotides: TGTGCCAGCAGCGTAGAGGCTTGGAGTTATCCCGGGGAGCTGTTTTTT. It translates to CASSVEAWSYPGELFF.

This sequence joins TRBV7-2 and TRBJ2-2; tentative D call: TRBD2 (5 bases). Germline values: CDR1 SGHTA, CDR2 FQGNSA. V was clipped by 5 bases and J by 0 bases, with 13 bases between them. The CDR3 length is 16 residues. DNA for the CDR3: TGTGCCAGCAGCGATAGACTACTTCCGAACACCGGGGAGCTGTTTTTT. Residues: CASSDRLLPNTGELFF.

The chain joins TRBV5-6 to TRBJ2-5; TRBD2 agrees at 9 bases. The germline CDR1 and CDR2 sequences are SGHDT and YYEEEE. This CDR3 region has 16 residues. The trim removed 4 bases at V and 1 base at J, leaving 8 bases unmatched. CDR3 region: CASSPIAGALQETQYF. The CDR3 DNA follows: TGTGCCAGCAGCCCCATAGCGGGGGCACTCCAAGAGACCCAGTACTTC.

V is TRBV6-1 and J is TRBJ1-1; the D is unclear. V was trimmed by 3 bases and J by 7 bases, leaving 6 bases between them. The germline gives CDR1 MNHNS, CDR2 SASEGT. CDR3 length equals 11 residues. CDR3 loop: CASSDSIEAFF. CDR3 sequence (DNA): TGTGCCAGCAGTGACAGTATTGAAGCTTTCTTT.

V and J are TRBV4-1 and TRBJ2-7; 11 bases agree with TRBD2. V shed 0 bases and J 6 bases; nucleotides not matched to a gene: 7. Germline CDR1 is MGHRA and CDR2 is YSYEKL. The CDR3 length is 16 residues. The CDR3 DNA reads as TGCGCCAGCAGCCAAGACGAGGGGACTAGCGGTTTCGAGCAGTACTTC. Its protein product is CASSQDEGTSGFEQYF.

CDR3 DNA sequence: TGTGCCAGCAGCTTAGAGGGGGGGCCGGACCCCCGATTAAGCTCCTACGAGCAGTACTTC. Residues: CASSLEGGPDPRLSSYEQYF. The chain is built from TRBV7-8 and TRBJ2-7, with D possibly TRBD2 on 7 matching bases. Trimming took off 1 base at V and 0 bases at J, with 25 bases between the two ends. The CDR3 covers 20 residues. CDR1 and CDR2 from the germline V gene are SGHVS and FQNEAQ.

V and J are TRBV6-5 and TRBJ1-1; D uncertain. Germline V gives CDR1 MNHEY, CDR2 SVGAGI. This CDR3 has 14 amino acids. With 8 bases removed from V and 3 bases from J, the gap between germline ends came to 16 bases. The CDR3 protein is CASSSQVLYTEAFF. CDR3 DNA: TGTGCCAGCTCCAGCCAGGTGCTTTACACTGAAGCTTTCTTT.

This sequence joins TRBV30 and TRBJ1-1; D unresolved. Trimming stripped 2 bases from V and 6 bases from J, with 16 bases between. The CDR3 spans 14 residues. Germline CDR1 reads GTSNPN; CDR2 reads SVGIG (reference sequence). The CDR3 loop is CAWSSLQGSPEAFF. The CDR3 DNA is TGTGCCTGGAGTTCCCTGCAAGGGAGCCCTGAAGCTTTCTTT.

The rearrangement links TRBV7-3 to TRBJ1-2; no firm D call. Trimming stripped 2 bases from V and 3 bases from J, with 13 bases between. There are 15 residues in the CDR3. Germline CDR1 reads SGHTA; CDR2 reads FQGTGA. The CDR3 sequence: CASSLSGGTHYGYTF. CDR3 nucleotides: TGTGCCAGCAGCTTATCCGGCGGAACCCACTATGGCTACACCTTC.

The chain combines TRBV11-3 with TRBJ2-1; 11 nucleotides align to TRBD2. V shed 5 bases, J shed 11 bases, and the junction held 17 bases outside the gene matches. The CDR3 is 17 residues long. Germline V CDR1 and CDR2: SGHNT, YENEEA. The CDR3 spells CASSPGEVAGGRIKQFF. DNA for the CDR3: TGTGCCAGCAGCCCCGGTGAGGTAGCGGGGGGGCGGATTAAGCAGTTCTTC.

J is TRBJ2-7 and V is TRBV5-1; D remains ambiguous. Trimming pared 0 bases from V and 4 bases from J, leaving 8 bases between. CDR1 is SGHRS, CDR2 YFSETQ, per germline. The CDR3 covers 13 residues. For the CDR3, the DNA is TGCGCCAGCAGCTTGGGATTAGTTTACGAGCAGTACTTC. Encoded protein: CASSLGLVYEQYF.

In its sample, this clone was seen a few times. The chain employs TRBV6-1 and TRBJ2-5, with TRBD2 as a possible D gene (5 bases). CDR1 is MNHNS, CDR2 SASEGT, per germline. The CDR3 covers 15 residues. Trimming stripped 2 bases from V and 5 bases from J, with 15 bases between. The chain's CDR3 is CASSEKVGGGETQYF. Written as DNA, the CDR3 is TGTGCCAGCAGTGAAAAAGTTGGAGGTGGGGAGACCCAGTACTTC.

This clone was detected once. This chain uses TRBV11-2 with TRBJ2-1; D gene uncertain. V was trimmed by 5 bases and J by 0 bases, leaving 17 bases between them. The germline V gene has CDR1 SGHAT and CDR2 FQNNGV. The CDR3 is 17 amino acids. CDR3 loop: CASSRGPQPSSYNEQFF. CDR3 sequence (DNA): TGTGCCAGCAGCCGAGGCCCCCAGCCTAGCTCCTACAATGAGCAGTTCTTC.

The chain links TRBV7-9 to TRBJ1-5, with 7 bases matching TRBD1. V shed 5 bases, J shed 3 bases, and the junction held 7 bases outside the gene matches. CDR1 SEHNR and CDR2 FQNEAQ come from the germline V gene (reference sequence). The CDR3 length is 15 residues. CDR3 DNA sequence: TGTGCCAGCAGCCGTGGGACAGACCCCAATCAGCCCCAGCATTTT. Translation: CASSRGTDPNQPQHF. Full variable domain (remainder filled in from reference TRBV7-9 and TRBJ1-5): DTGVSQNPRHKITKRGQNVTFRCDPISEHNRLYWYRQTLGQGPEFLTYFQNEAQLEKSRLLSDRFSAERPKGSFSTLEIQRTEQGDSAMYLCASSRGTDPNQPQHFGDGTRLSIL.

This sequence joins TRBV29-1 and TRBJ1-1, with 7 positions matching TRBD1. The CDR3 runs to 13 residues. Germline V gene lookup returns CDR1 SQVTM and CDR2 ANQGSEA. V shed 3 bases, J shed 4 bases, and the junction held 5 bases outside the gene matches. The CDR3 coding sequence is TGCAGCGTTGATGAGACAGGGACCACTGAAGCTTTCTTT. This translates into CSVDETGTTEAFF.

The table lists this clone with a few counts. In DNA, the CDR3 is TGTGCCAGCAACTTTATAATCCCCAGGGTAGGGTCCTACGAGCAGTACTTC. It encodes CASNFIIPRVGSYEQYF. V and J are TRBV7-3 and TRBJ2-7; possible D gene TRBD1, 5 bases. The germline gives CDR1 SGHTA, CDR2 FQGTGA. The CDR3 extends over 17 amino acids. Trimming took 7 bases from V and 1 from J, leaving 23 bases between them.

The J gene is TRBJ2-1, the V gene TRBV27; D is unclear. Germline CDR1 is MNHEY and CDR2 is SMNVEV (reference sequence). Trimming removed 3 bases at V and 5 bases at J, with 11 bases between. This CDR3 has 14 amino acids. The CDR3 nucleotides read TGTGCCAGCAGTTTCCGCGGTTACAACAATGAGCAGTTCTTC. Its protein is CASSFRGYNNEQFF.

This chain uses TRBV7-9 with TRBJ2-7; TRBD2 agrees at 7 bases. Germline trimming cut 2 bases from V and 3 bases from J; bases unmatched to any gene: 16. From germline, CDR1 is SEHNR and CDR2 FQNEAQ (reference sequence). This CDR3 region has 18 residues. The CDR3 region has the DNA TGTGCCAGCAGCTTATCAGGGTCACTAGCGCCTACCTACTACGAGCAGTACTTC. Amino acids: CASSLSGSLAPTYYEQYF.

The gene calls are TRBV5-6 and TRBJ2-7; the match to TRBD1 covers 7 bases. Trimming took 0 bases from V and 5 from J; bases not matched to a gene: 8. Germline V lookup: CDR1 SGHDT, CDR2 YYEEEE. This CDR3 contains 15 residues. CDR3: CASSLALRGFDEQYF. CDR3 nucleotide sequence: TGTGCCAGCAGCTTGGCCCTCAGGGGGTTCGACGAGCAGTACTTC.

The rearrangement links TRBV4-1 to TRBJ2-7; 8 nucleotides agree with TRBD2. The germline gives CDR1 MGHRA, CDR2 YSYEKL. Trimming took 0 bases from V and 0 from J; bases not matched to a gene: 4. The CDR3 has 16 amino acids. Here the CDR3 reads CASSQDAGGISYEQYF. The CDR3 coding sequence is TGCGCCAGCAGCCAAGACGCGGGGGGAATCTCCTACGAGCAGTACTTC.